Following are 28 T cell receptor beta chains from one sample sequenced in a study of T cells after yellow fever vaccination. TCRdb ran MiXCR on the 5' RACE reads and lists one entry per CDR3 protein. This sample carries around 320,000 distinct CDR3 sequences, roughly 4.3% of them seen once, and the ten largest clones take roughly a fifth. Sample: PBMCs, taken 15 days after the yellow fever booster vaccination. The receptors derive from a young man who received the YFV17D yellow fever vaccine.

This clonotype was recorded at least ten times. V and J are TRBV20-1 and TRBJ1-2, with 7 bases identical to TRBD1. Per germline, CDR1 DFQATT and CDR2 SNEGSKA (reference sequence). Losses at the gene ends were 0 bases for V and 3 bases for J; bases not matched to a gene: 1. This CDR3 is 13 amino acids long. CDR3: CSARDQGDYGYTF. The DNA for the CDR3 is TGCAGTGCTAGAGACCAGGGGGACTATGGCTACACCTTC.

Concerning this clonotype itself: Given a much more abundant clone one base away, this may be a read error. V is TRBV11-2 and J is TRBJ2-7; D ambiguous. This CDR3 has 11 amino acids. The germline CDR1 and CDR2 sequences are SGHAT and FQNNGV. CDR3 sequence (DNA): TGTGCCAGCAGCAACTCCTACGATCAGTACTTC. This translates into CASSNSYDQYF.

This clonotype has a count of ten or more. V is TRBV28 and J is TRBJ2-3, with D perhaps TRBD1 (6 bases). CDR3 length equals 14 residues. V was trimmed by 9 bases and J by 1 base, leaving 14 bases between them. Germline assignment: CDR1 MDHEN and CDR2 SYDVKM. DNA of the CDR3: TGTGCCAGTACAGGGTTCTTCGGCACAGATACGCAGTATTTT. This translates into CASTGFFGTDTQYF.

This clonotype was seen repeatedly, ten times or more. V gene TRBV11-2 combines with J gene TRBJ2-1; D perhaps matches TRBD2 (5 bases). Germline V CDR1 and CDR2: SGHAT, FQNNGV. The CDR3 is made up of 14 amino acids. The V and J ends lost 3 bases and 5 bases respectively, with 11 bases between them. The CDR3 spells CASSFLSGDNEQFF. The CDR3 DNA reads TGTGCCAGCAGCTTCCTTTCCGGGGACAATGAGCAGTTCTTC.

This clonotype was seen a handful of times. The V and J genes are TRBV7-8 and TRBJ2-5, with D hard to call. CDR1 is SGHVS, CDR2 FQNEAQ, per germline. The length of the CDR3 is 14 residues. The V gene lost 6 bases and the J gene lost 1 base, with 12 bases spanning the gap. The CDR3 reads CASSTVTVQETQYF. As DNA, the CDR3 is TGTGCCAGCAGTACCGTAACAGTCCAAGAGACCCAGTACTTC.

This clonotype occurred a few times. This rearrangement joins TRBV5-1 to TRBJ2-4; TRBD1 or TRBD2 may be the D gene (5 bases each). CDR3 size: 15 residues. Trimming stripped 3 bases from V and 5 bases from J, with 15 bases between. Germline V gene data show CDR1 as SGHRS and CDR2 as YFSETQ. CDR3 DNA sequence: TGCGCCAGCAGCTGGATCGGGACCGTGGAAAACATTCAGTACTTC. Protein product: CASSWIGTVENIQYF.

V is TRBV7-7 and J is TRBJ2-7; D unclear. Germline CDR1 is SSHAT and CDR2 is FNYEAQ (reference sequence). V dropped 5 bases and J dropped 4 bases, with 12 bases sitting between them. The CDR3 covers 13 residues. In DNA form, the CDR3 reads TGTGCCAGCAGCCGTGGGGAAGGGTACGAGCAGTACTTC. It yields the protein CASSRGEGYEQYF.

This clonotype was counted a few times. The chain links TRBV7-8 to TRBJ1-1, with D hard to call. The V gene's germline CDR1 is SGHVS and CDR2 FQNEAQ. The length of the CDR3 is 14 residues. V was trimmed by 5 bases and J by 0 bases, leaving 10 bases between them. The CDR3 sequence is CASSAGLVNTEAFF. In DNA, the CDR3 is TGTGCCAGCAGCGCCGGACTGGTGAACACTGAAGCTTTCTTT. Full variable domain (missing parts from reference TRBV7-8 and TRBJ1-1): GAGVSQSPRYKVAKRGQDVALRCDPISGHVSLFWYQQALGQGPEFLTYFQNEAQLDKSGLPSDRFFAERPEGSVSTLKIQRTQQEDSAVYLCASSAGLVNTEAFFGQGTRLTVV.

This clonotype was counted ten times or more. CDR3 residues: CASSGVGTDSGNTIYF. In DNA, the CDR3 is TGTGCCAGCAGCGGGGTTGGGACGGACTCTGGAAACACCATATATTTT. The chain recombines TRBV7-3 with TRBJ1-3; TRBD1 might be the D (5 bases). This CDR3 has 16 amino acids. Germline assignment: CDR1 SGHTA and CDR2 FQGTGA. The V end was cut by 5 bases, the J end by 0 bases, with 14 bases between.

The sample holds a few counts of this clonotype. The V and J genes are TRBV12-3 or TRBV12-4 and TRBJ1-2; the D is unclear. CDR3 length equals 10 residues. Trimming shortened V by 8 bases and J by 8 bases, and 9 bases separated the two germline ends. The CDR3 loop is CASRGYGYTF. DNA for the CDR3: TGTGCCAGCCGAGGGTACGGCTACACCTTC.

This clonotype was picked up many times. This sequence joins TRBV5-6 and TRBJ2-3, with D perhaps TRBD2 (7 bases). Trimming shortened V by 4 bases and J by 7 bases, and 16 bases separated the two germline ends. Per the germline V gene, CDR1 is SGHDT and CDR2 is YYEEEE. The CDR3 consists of 14 residues. The CDR3 loop is CASSPPGGSNTQYF. Written as DNA, the CDR3 is TGTGCCAGCAGCCCCCCGGGGGGCAGTAATACGCAGTATTTT.

There are many counts of this clonotype. As DNA, the CDR3 is TGCAGTGGCGCTCAAGGCGGGCAGAACACTGAAGCTTTCTTT. Translated, it gives CSGAQGGQNTEAFF. This chain joins TRBV20-1 and TRBJ1-1; no definite D call. The CDR3 is 14 residues long. Per the germline V gene, CDR1 is DFQATT and CDR2 is SNEGSKA (reference sequence). The V end lost 7 bases, the J end lost 1 base, and 16 bases lay between the germline ends.

This chain connects TRBV7-3 to TRBJ1-1; TRBD1 might be the D (5 bases). Trimming left V 2 bases short and J 4 bases short, with 8 bases between. Germline-derived CDR1 and CDR2 are SGHTA and FQGTGA. CDR3 length: 13 residues. The CDR3 loop reads CASSLGDATEAFF. The CDR3 bases are TGTGCCAGCAGCTTAGGGGACGCCACTGAAGCTTTCTTT.

V and J are TRBV12-3 or TRBV12-4 and TRBJ2-7; the D call may be TRBD1 or TRBD2 (5 bases each). Trimming stripped 2 bases from V and 5 bases from J, with 16 bases between. This CDR3 region has 15 residues. This CDR3 is CASSLRAEGWDEQYV. The CDR3, as DNA: TGTGCCAGCAGTTTAAGAGCCGAGGGGTGGGACGAGCAGTACGTC.

This clonotype was counted many times. This rearrangement joins TRBV25-1 to TRBJ1-2, with 10 bases matching TRBD1. CDR1 and CDR2 from the germline V gene are MGHDK and SYGVNS. This CDR3 is 13 amino acids long. J gave up 6 bases and V 8 bases, and 6 bases lay outside the gene matches. The CDR3 reads CASQTGGGHGYTF. The CDR3 coding sequence is TGTGCCAGCCAGACAGGGGGCGGTCATGGCTACACCTTC.

The sample holds many counts of this clonotype. The gene calls are TRBV20-1 and TRBJ1-6, with D perhaps matching TRBD1 (5 bases). CDR3 length: 15 residues. The V end lost 1 base, the J end lost 10 bases, and 17 bases lay between the germline ends. Germline V gene sequence: CDR1 DFQATT, CDR2 SNEGSKA (reference sequence). The CDR3 coding sequence is TGCAGTGCTAGAGCAGCCGGGGCGGGGAAGTCACCCCTCCACTTT. This codes for CSARAAGAGKSPLHF.

This clonotype was detected many times. The V and J genes are TRBV6-2 or TRBV6-3 and TRBJ1-2, with D possibly matching TRBD1 (5 bases). The CDR3 is 13 residues long. The ends were cut back, 6 bases at V and 8 bases at J, with 16 bases in the middle. CDR1 MNHEY and CDR2 SVGEGT come from the germline V gene. CDR3 sequence reads: CASRYDRVEGYTF. The CDR3 DNA is TGTGCCAGCAGATACGACAGAGTTGAAGGCTACACCTTC.

A few counts support this clonotype. The chain has TRBV6-1 and TRBJ2-7, with 9 bases that match TRBD1. Per germline, CDR1 MNHNS and CDR2 SASEGT. The CDR3 loop spans 13 amino acids. Trimming at V came to 5 bases and at J to 5 bases, leaving 4 bases not matched to a gene. The CDR3 nucleotides are TGTGCCAGCAGTCCGGACAGGGGCGACGAGCAGTACGTC. Translation gives CASSPDRGDEQYV.

This clonotype was detected ten times or more. This rearrangement joins TRBV12-3 or TRBV12-4 to TRBJ1-2; D call uncertain. The CDR3 covers 12 residues. V gave up 6 bases and J gave up 2 bases, with 7 bases separating them. CDR3 nucleotide sequence: TGTGCCAGCAGCGGACGGAACTATGGCTACACCTTC. As protein: CASSGRNYGYTF.

In its sample, this clonotype was seen many times. V gene TRBV10-3 combines with J gene TRBJ1-6, with no clear D. CDR3 size: 12 residues. CDR1 and CDR2 from the germline V gene are ENHRY and SYGVKD. V was cut by 3 bases and J by 12 bases, with 9 bases left in between. CDR3 amino acids: CAISDSTVPLHF. CDR3 sequence (DNA): TGTGCCATCAGTGACAGTACCGTACCCCTCCACTTT.

This clonotype turned up a few times. The chain has TRBV7-6 and TRBJ1-1; 8 nucleotides line up with TRBD1. Unmatched junction bases numbered 6, after V lost 5 bases and J lost 7 bases. Germline V gene sequence: CDR1 SGHVS, CDR2 FNYEAQ. This CDR3 has 13 residues. The CDR3 coding sequence is TGTGCCAGCAGCCCCGGGGACAGGCGTGAAGCTTTCTTT. This translates into CASSPGDRREAFF. Variable domain in full (rest from reference TRBV7-6 and TRBJ1-1): GAGVSQSPRYKVTKRGQDVALRCDPISGHVSLYWYRQALGQGPEFLTYFNYEAQQDKSGLPNDRFSAERPEGSISTLTIQRTEQRDSAMYRCASSPGDRREAFFGQGTRLTVV.

This rearrangement joins TRBV11-2 to TRBJ2-5; 8 bases align to TRBD1. Per germline, CDR1 SGHAT and CDR2 FQNNGV. V shed 5 bases and J 5 bases; nucleotides not matched to a gene: 13. The CDR3 runs 16 residues. CDR3 region: CASSRSDRGGWETQYF. The CDR3 bases are TGTGCCAGCAGCCGATCTGACAGGGGTGGGTGGGAGACCCAGTACTTC.

In its sample, this clonotype was seen a few times. The genes are TRBV12-3 or TRBV12-4 and TRBJ2-1; D is unresolved. Trimming removed 6 bases from V and 6 bases from J, with 15 bases in between. This CDR3 has 14 amino acids. The CDR3 region is CASSRIPQSNEQFF. The CDR3 region has the DNA TGTGCCAGCAGCAGGATACCTCAATCCAATGAGCAGTTCTTC.

The rearrangement joins TRBV5-6 to TRBJ1-1; 9 bases are a match to TRBD1. Germline V CDR1 and CDR2: SGHDT, YYEEEE. With 4 bases clipped from V and 10 bases from J, the junction kept 11 bases outside the gene matches. This CDR3 contains 14 residues. For the CDR3, the DNA is TGTGCCAGCAGCCTCCGGGACAGGGCCACGGGAGCTTTCTTT. Protein product: CASSLRDRATGAFF.

This clonotype was seen a few times. The chain carries TRBV12-3 or TRBV12-4 and TRBJ2-1; D not certain. The CDR3 is 13 residues long. V lost 1 base and J 11 bases, leaving 12 bases between the germline ends. The CDR3 DNA sequence: TGTGCCAGCAGTTTAGGGGCTTTCAAGAAGCAGTTCTTC. As protein: CASSLGAFKKQFF.

The chain recombines TRBV4-1 with TRBJ2-3; 8 bases line up with TRBD2. The CDR3 runs 17 residues. V lost 0 bases, J lost 1 base, and 6 bases stayed unmatched. Germline-derived CDR1 and CDR2 are MGHRA and YSYEKL. CDR3 protein: CASSQETGRGGTDTQYF. CDR3 bases: TGCGCCAGCAGCCAAGAGACGGGGCGGGGGGGCACAGATACGCAGTATTTT.

This clonotype was detected ten times or more. The chain carries TRBV4-2 and TRBJ2-1; 8 bases map to TRBD2. Germline values: CDR1 LGHNA, CDR2 YNFKEQ. The CDR3 extends over 15 amino acids. Trimming cost V 2 bases and J 4 bases; bases outside gene matches: 4. CDR3 bases: TGTGCCAGCAGCCAACGGGGGGGGGCATACAATGAGCAGTTCTTC. Protein product: CASSQRGGAYNEQFF.

The CDR3, as DNA: TGTGCCAGCTCACCTGGCCAGGGTGGCGCCTACGAGCAGTACTTC. Amino acid sequence: CASSPGQGGAYEQYF. This chain connects TRBV18 to TRBJ2-7, with D possibly TRBD1 on 5 matching bases. In germline, CDR1 is KGHSH, CDR2 LQKENI. The CDR3 covers 15 residues. Trimming pared 3 bases from V and 2 bases from J, leaving 14 bases between. The full variable domain, its missing parts supplied by reference TRBV18 and TRBJ2-7, is NAGVMQNPRHLVRRRGQEARLRCSPMKGHSHVYWYRQLPEEGLKFMVYLQKENIIDESGMPKERFSAEFPKEGPSILRIQQVVRGDSAAYFCASSPGQGGAYEQYFGPGTRLTVT.